This TCR beta chain was identified during a study of shared clonotypes between healthy human individuals. Findings of the study overall: With several donors compared, around 4.7% of naive CD4 clonotypes were shared. Donors were few, which limited the genetic and exposure-history diversity represented.

V was clipped by 6 bases and J by 5 bases, with 22 bases between them. Germline-derived CDR1 and CDR2 are MNHEY and SMNVEV (reference sequence). The CDR3 spans 16 residues. The data were produced by immunoSEQ multiplex PCR, yet TCRdb's version contains in-frame clones alone and is incomplete. This table has under 1,100,000 clones, approximately 80% appearing once. Splitting the CD4+ cells yielded a CD45RA+ naive subset and a CD45RA-negative memory subset. This clone was seen once. What it recognizes is unknown. The sample consisted of memory CD4+ T cells from PBMCs. Sample subset: CD45RA-negative fraction. The chain recombines TRBV27 with TRBJ1-1, with D maybe TRBD1 (6 bases). The origin of this receptor is a man younger than 35 in good health. Some clones in this sample may be carry-over from other donors' samples. For the CDR3, the DNA is TGTGCCAGCAGCTCGATTGAGACAGGCCGGAGGACTGAAGCTTTCTTT. Its protein product is CASSSIETGRRTEAFF.